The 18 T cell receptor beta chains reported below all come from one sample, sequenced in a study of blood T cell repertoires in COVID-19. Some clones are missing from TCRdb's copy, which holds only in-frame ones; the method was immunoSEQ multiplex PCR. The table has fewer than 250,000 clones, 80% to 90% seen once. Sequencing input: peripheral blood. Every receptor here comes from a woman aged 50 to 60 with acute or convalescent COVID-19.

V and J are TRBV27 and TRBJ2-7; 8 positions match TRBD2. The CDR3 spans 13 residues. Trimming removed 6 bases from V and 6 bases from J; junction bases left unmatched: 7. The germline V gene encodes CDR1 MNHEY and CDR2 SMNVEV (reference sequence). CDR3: CASSPGGRGEQYF. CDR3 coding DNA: TGTGCCAGCAGCCCGGGAGGGAGAGGCGAGCAGTACTTC.

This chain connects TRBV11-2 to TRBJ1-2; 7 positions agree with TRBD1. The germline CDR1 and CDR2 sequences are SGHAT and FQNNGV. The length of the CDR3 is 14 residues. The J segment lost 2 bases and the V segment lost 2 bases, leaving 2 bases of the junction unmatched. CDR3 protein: CASSLTGANYGYTF. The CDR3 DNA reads TGTGCCAGCAGCTTAACAGGGGCCAACTATGGCTACACCTTC. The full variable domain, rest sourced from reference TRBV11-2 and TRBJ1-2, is EAGVAQSPRYKIIEKRQSVAFWCNPISGHATLYWYQQILGQGPKLLIQFQNNGVVDDSQLPKDRFSAERLKGVDSTLKIQPAKLEDSAVYLCASSLTGANYGYTFGSGTRLTVV.

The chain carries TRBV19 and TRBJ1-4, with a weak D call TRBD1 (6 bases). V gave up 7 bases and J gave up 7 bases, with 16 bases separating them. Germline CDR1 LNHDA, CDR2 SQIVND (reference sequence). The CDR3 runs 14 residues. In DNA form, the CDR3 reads TGTGCCAGTATGGGACCAGGGGCGGGTGAAAAACTGTTTTTT. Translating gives CASMGPGAGEKLFF.

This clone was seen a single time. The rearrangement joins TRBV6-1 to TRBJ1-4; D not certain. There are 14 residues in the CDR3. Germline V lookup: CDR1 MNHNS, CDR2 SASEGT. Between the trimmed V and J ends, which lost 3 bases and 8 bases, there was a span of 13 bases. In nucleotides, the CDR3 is TGTGCCAGCAGTGATCCTCCGGGAGGGGAAAAACTGTTTTTT. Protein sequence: CASSDPPGGEKLFF.

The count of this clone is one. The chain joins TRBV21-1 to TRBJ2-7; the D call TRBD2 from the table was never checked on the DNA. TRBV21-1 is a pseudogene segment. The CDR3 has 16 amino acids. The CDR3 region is CASSNQSRWSTYEQYF. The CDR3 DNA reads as TGTGCCAGCAGCAATCAAAGTAGGTGGAGCACCTACGAGCAGTACTTC.

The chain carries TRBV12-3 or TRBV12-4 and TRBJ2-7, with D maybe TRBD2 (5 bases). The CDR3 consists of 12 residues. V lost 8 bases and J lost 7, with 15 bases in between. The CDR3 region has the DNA TGTGCCAGCCCCTCTCCGGGATTAGAGCAGTACTTC. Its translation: CASPSPGLEQYF.

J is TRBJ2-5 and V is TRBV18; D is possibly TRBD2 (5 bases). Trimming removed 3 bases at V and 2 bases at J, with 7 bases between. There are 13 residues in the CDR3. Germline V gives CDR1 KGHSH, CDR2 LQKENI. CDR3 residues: CASSPGVQETQYF. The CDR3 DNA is TGTGCCAGCTCACCCGGGGTACAAGAGACCCAGTACTTC.

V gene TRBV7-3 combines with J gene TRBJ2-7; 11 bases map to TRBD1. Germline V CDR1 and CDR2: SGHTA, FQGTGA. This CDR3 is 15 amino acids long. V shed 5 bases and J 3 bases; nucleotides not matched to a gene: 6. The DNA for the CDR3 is TGTGCCAGCAGCCCCGGGACAGGGGGTAGCTACGAGCAGTACTTC. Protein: CASSPGTGGSYEQYF.

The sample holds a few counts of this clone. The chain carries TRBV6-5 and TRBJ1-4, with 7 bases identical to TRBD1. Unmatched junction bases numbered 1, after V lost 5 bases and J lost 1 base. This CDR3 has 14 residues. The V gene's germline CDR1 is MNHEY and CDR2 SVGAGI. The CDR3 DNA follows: TGTGCCAGCAGTCACAGGGGAACTAATGAAAAACTGTTTTTT. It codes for CASSHRGTNEKLFF.

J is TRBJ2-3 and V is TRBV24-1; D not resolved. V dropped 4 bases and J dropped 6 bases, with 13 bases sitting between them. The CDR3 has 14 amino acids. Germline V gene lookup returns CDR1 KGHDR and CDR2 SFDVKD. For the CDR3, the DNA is TGTGCCACCAGTGAGGCAGGCCCCGTGGATACGCAGTATTTT. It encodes CATSEAGPVDTQYF.

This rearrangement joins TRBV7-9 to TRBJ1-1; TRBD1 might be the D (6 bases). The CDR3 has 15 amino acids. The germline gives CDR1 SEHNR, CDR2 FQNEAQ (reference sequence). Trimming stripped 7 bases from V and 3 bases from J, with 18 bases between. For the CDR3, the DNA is TGTGCCAGCATCGTCAGGGGAGAGGGTTACACTGAAGCTTTCTTT. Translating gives CASIVRGEGYTEAFF.

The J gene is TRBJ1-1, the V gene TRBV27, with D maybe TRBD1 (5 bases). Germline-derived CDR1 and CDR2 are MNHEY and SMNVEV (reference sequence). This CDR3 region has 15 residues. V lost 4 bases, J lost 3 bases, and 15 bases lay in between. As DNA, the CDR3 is TGTGCCAGCAGTTCCCCCTGGGGGGGGGACACTGAAGCTTTCTTT. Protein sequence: CASSSPWGGDTEAFF.

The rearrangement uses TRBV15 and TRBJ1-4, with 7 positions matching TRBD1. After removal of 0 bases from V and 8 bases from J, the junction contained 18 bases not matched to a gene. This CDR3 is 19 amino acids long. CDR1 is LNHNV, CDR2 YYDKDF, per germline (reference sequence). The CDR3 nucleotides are TGTGCCACCAGCAGAGATAGCAGACTGCCGGGGACAGTGGAAGAAAAACTGTTTTTT. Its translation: CATSRDSRLPGTVEEKLFF. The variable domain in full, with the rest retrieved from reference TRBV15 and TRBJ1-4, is DAMVIQNPRYQVTQFGKPVTLSCSQTLNHNVMYWYQQKSSQAPKLLFHYYDKDFNNEADTPDNFQSRRPNTSFCFLDIRSPGLGDTAMYLCATSRDSRLPGTVEEKLFFGSGTQLSVL.

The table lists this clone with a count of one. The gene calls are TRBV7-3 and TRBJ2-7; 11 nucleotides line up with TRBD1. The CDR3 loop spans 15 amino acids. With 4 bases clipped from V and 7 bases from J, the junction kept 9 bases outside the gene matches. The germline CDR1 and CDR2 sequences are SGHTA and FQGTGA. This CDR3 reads CASSSQPGQGDEQYF. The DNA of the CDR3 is TGTGCCAGCAGCTCACAACCGGGACAGGGGGATGAGCAGTACTTC.

In DNA form, the CDR3 reads TGTGCCAGCAGTGAATATATCGGGGGGCACAACGACGAGACCCAGTACTTC. It translates to CASSEYIGGHNDETQYF. The chain has TRBV25-1 and TRBJ2-5; TRBD2 might be the D (7 bases). The V and J ends lost 0 bases and 5 bases respectively, with 19 bases between them. The CDR3 has 17 residues. The germline V gene has CDR1 MGHDK and CDR2 SYGVNS.

The chain's CDR3 is CASSPRLAGAADTQYF. The CDR3 region has the DNA TGTGCCAGCAGTCCCCGACTAGCGGGAGCTGCAGATACGCAGTATTTT. This chain links TRBV28 with TRBJ2-3, with 12 bases that match TRBD2. The V gene's germline CDR1 is MDHEN and CDR2 SYDVKM. V lost 5 bases, J lost 4 bases, and 7 bases stayed unmatched. The CDR3 sequence is 16 residues long.

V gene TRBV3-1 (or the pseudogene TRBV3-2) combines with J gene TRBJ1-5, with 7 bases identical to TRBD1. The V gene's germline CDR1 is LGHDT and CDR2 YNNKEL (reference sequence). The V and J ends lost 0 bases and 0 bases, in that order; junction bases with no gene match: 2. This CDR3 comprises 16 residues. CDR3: CASSQDSGGSNQPQHF. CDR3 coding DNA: TGTGCCAGCAGCCAAGATTCAGGGGGTAGCAATCAGCCCCAGCATTTT.

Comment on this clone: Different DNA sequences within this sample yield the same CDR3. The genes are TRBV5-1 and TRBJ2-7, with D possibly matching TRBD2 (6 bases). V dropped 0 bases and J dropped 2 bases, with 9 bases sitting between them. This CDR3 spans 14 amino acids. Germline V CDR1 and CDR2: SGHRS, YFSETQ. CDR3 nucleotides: TGCGCCAGCAGCTTGGGTGGGACTGCCTACGAGCAGTACTTC. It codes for CASSLGGTAYEQYF.